One sample yielded the 22 T cell receptor beta chains listed below, sequenced in a study of PD-1 blockade in classical Hodgkin lymphoma. Exposure to brentuximab vedotin varied, and each patient had relapsed following autologous stem cell transplantation. Sequencing was performed with immunoSEQ multiplex PCR; in TCRdb, only in-frame clones are kept and a portion is missing. This table holds more than 10,000 clones, roughly 76% found once. Sample: peripheral blood mononuclear cells (PBMCs), taken at baseline. The source is a human donor with classical Hodgkin lymphoma.

The chain uses TRBV19 and TRBJ1-1; D uncertain. CDR1 and CDR2 from the germline V gene are LNHDA and SQIVND (reference sequence). This CDR3 is 13 amino acids long. Trimming took off 6 bases at V and 7 bases at J, with 15 bases between the two ends. CDR3: CASSATSLSEAFF. CDR3 bases: TGTGCCAGTAGCGCGACCTCTTTGAGTGAAGCTTTCTTT.

In this sample, this clone is large. V is TRBV9 and J is TRBJ2-1; D tentatively fits TRBD1 or TRBD2 (6 bases each). This CDR3 spans 15 amino acids. Trimming pared 4 bases from V and 8 bases from J, leaving 19 bases between. Germline CDR1 and CDR2: SGDLS and YYNGEE. Written as DNA, the CDR3 is TGTGCCAGCAGCAGGGGGGACTTCCCTGGCGATGAGCAGTTCTTC. This codes for CASSRGDFPGDEQFF.

The CDR3 coding sequence is TGCGCCAGCAGCTTTGGCGGCTCCGAGCAGTACTTC. This codes for CASSFGGSEQYF. The V and J genes are TRBV5-1 and TRBJ2-7, with D unresolved. V was pared by 2 bases and J by 6 bases, with 9 bases between. CDR3 length: 12 residues. Germline V gene data show CDR1 as SGHRS and CDR2 as YFSETQ.

The gene calls are TRBV28 and TRBJ1-2, with D possibly TRBD1 on 6 matching bases. Germline CDR1 MDHEN, CDR2 SYDVKM. The CDR3 loop spans 14 amino acids. The V gene lost 5 bases and the J gene lost 7 bases, with 17 bases spanning the gap. Here the CDR3 DNA reads TGTGCCAGCAGTACCCCCGGGGAAGGGGGTGGCTACACCTTC. Its protein is CASSTPGEGGGYTF.

The genes are TRBV19 and TRBJ1-3; 9 nucleotides align to TRBD1. CDR3 length: 14 amino acids. V gave up 7 bases and J gave up 2 bases; unmatched junction bases: 3. Germline-derived CDR1 and CDR2 are LNHDA and SQIVND (reference sequence). This CDR3 is CASKNRGPGNTIYF. The DNA for the CDR3 is TGTGCCAGTAAGAACAGGGGGCCTGGAAACACCATATATTTT.

J is TRBJ2-7 and V is TRBV10-3; 9 bases are a match to TRBD1. Germline V gene data show CDR1 as ENHRY and CDR2 as SYGVKD. The CDR3 contains 13 residues. V dropped 6 bases and J dropped 3; count of bases not matched to a gene: 3. The CDR3 protein is CAIRGGQGYEQYF. In DNA, the CDR3 is TGTGCCATCAGGGGGGGACAGGGCTACGAGCAGTACTTC.

The genes are TRBV5-1 and TRBJ1-2, with no clear D. This CDR3 has 13 residues. Between the trimmed V and J ends, which lost 4 bases and 1 base, there was a span of 8 bases. CDR1 and CDR2 from the germline V gene are SGHRS and YFSETQ. The CDR3 coding sequence is TGCGCCAGCAGCCCGGCCCATAACTATGGCTACACCTTC. It encodes CASSPAHNYGYTF.

The rearrangement joins TRBV7-2 to TRBJ1-1; maybe TRBD1 (6 bases). Germline V lookup: CDR1 SGHTA, CDR2 FQGNSA. Trimming took off 5 bases at V and 1 base at J, with 17 bases between the two ends. This CDR3 comprises 16 residues. DNA for the CDR3: TGTGCCAGCAGCCTCCGCTGGGGGGCTAGGAACACTGAAGCTTTCTTT. Its translation is CASSLRWGARNTEAFF.

The J gene is TRBJ2-7, the V gene TRBV18; the D call may be TRBD1 or TRBD2 (6 bases each). The CDR3 consists of 17 residues. Per germline, CDR1 KGHSH and CDR2 LQKENI. The V end was cut by 6 bases, the J end by 0 bases, with 21 bases between. The CDR3 region has the DNA TGTGCCAGCTCCCGGGAGAGGGCAGGGGTTACCTCCTACGAGCAGTACTTC. The encoded protein is CASSRERAGVTSYEQYF.

Sample share makes this clone medium-sized. The chain combines TRBV14 with TRBJ2-2; D gene uncertain. Trimming cost V 6 bases and J 1 base, with 6 bases left between them. CDR1 is SGHDN and CDR2 is FVKESK in the germline V gene. CDR3 size: 13 residues. The CDR3 DNA reads TGTGCCAGCAGGCCTGGGAACACCGGGGAGCTGTTTTTT. As protein: CASRPGNTGELFF.

This chain links TRBV2 with TRBJ1-1; tentative D call: TRBD1 (6 bases). This CDR3 has 13 amino acids. Germline lookup yields CDR1 SNHLY and CDR2 FYNNEI. V lost 6 bases, J lost 1 base, and 9 bases lay in between. The CDR3 nucleotides are TGTGCCAGCAGCGGACAGCAGAACACTGAAGCTTTCTTT. Translating gives CASSGQQNTEAFF.

This chain's CDR3 is CASSSTGAGETQYF. DNA of the CDR3: TGTGCCAGCAGCTCGACAGGGGCTGGGGAGACCCAGTACTTC. This chain uses TRBV27 with TRBJ2-5, with 8 bases identical to TRBD1. Per germline, CDR1 MNHEY and CDR2 SMNVEV (reference sequence). Trimming took 6 bases from V and 5 from J; bases not matched to a gene: 8. CDR3 length: 14 amino acids.

In this sample, this clone turned up a few times. V gene TRBV30 combines with J gene TRBJ1-5, with D possibly matching TRBD1 (5 bases). V shed 5 bases and J shed 5 bases, with 16 bases lying between them. Germline lookup yields CDR1 GTSNPN and CDR2 SVGIG (reference sequence). The CDR3 loop spans 14 amino acids. The CDR3 reads CAWAYGSGDQPQHF. DNA for the CDR3: TGTGCCTGGGCTTATGGGTCGGGGGATCAGCCCCAGCATTTT.

This chain uses TRBV5-6 with TRBJ2-4, with 8 positions matching TRBD2. After removal of 5 bases from V and 7 bases from J, the junction contained 14 bases not matched to a gene. Germline V gene lookup returns CDR1 SGHDT and CDR2 YYEEEE. The CDR3 is 16 amino acids. CDR3 nucleotide sequence: TGTGCCAGCAGAGACAGCGGGAGCTTCGGGGTCAACATTCAGTACTTC. Amino acid sequence: CASRDSGSFGVNIQYF. The complete variable domain, with remaining parts taken from reference TRBV5-6 and TRBJ2-4, reads DAGVTQSPTHLIKTRGQQVTLRCSPKSGHDTVSWYQQALGQGPQFIFQYYEEEERQRGNFPDRFSGHQFPNYSSELNVNALLLGDSALYLCASRDSGSFGVNIQYFGAGTRLSVL.

The V call is TRBV5-1, the J call TRBJ2-5; D remains ambiguous. Germline-derived CDR1 and CDR2 are SGHRS and YFSETQ. The V gene lost 1 base and the J gene lost 5 bases, with 6 bases spanning the gap. The CDR3 runs to 12 residues. CDR3 region: CASSLSDETQYF. The CDR3 region has the DNA TGCGCCAGCAGCTTGTCCGACGAGACCCAGTACTTC.

The gene calls are TRBV5-8 and TRBJ2-5; 7 positions match TRBD1. The CDR3 totals 13 residues. CDR1 and CDR2 from the germline V gene are SGHTS and YDEGEE. J lost 2 bases, V lost 4 bases, and 2 bases had no gene match. CDR3 DNA sequence: TGTGCCAGCAGCCCGGGACAGCAAGAGACCCAGTACTTC. As protein: CASSPGQQETQYF.

V is TRBV6-1 and J is TRBJ2-1; 11 bases agree with TRBD2. The germline V gene encodes CDR1 MNHNS and CDR2 SASEGT. V gave up 6 bases and J gave up 8 bases; unmatched junction bases: 3. The CDR3 has 13 amino acids. The CDR3 loop is CASRTSGSYEQFF. CDR3 DNA: TGTGCCAGCAGAACTAGCGGGAGTTATGAGCAGTTCTTC.

The V and J genes are TRBV27 and TRBJ1-1; the D gene is possibly TRBD1 (6 bases). The ends were cut back, 0 bases at V and 5 bases at J, with 10 bases in the middle. Looked up from germline, CDR1 is MNHEY and CDR2 is SMNVEV (reference sequence). This CDR3 region has 14 residues. CDR3 sequence: CASSLSTGRTEAFF. As DNA, the CDR3 is TGTGCCAGCAGTTTATCAACAGGGAGGACTGAAGCTTTCTTT.

The chain joins TRBV19 to TRBJ2-3, with 8 bases aligning to TRBD1. J lost 4 bases, V lost 4 bases, and 7 bases had no gene match. This CDR3 spans 15 amino acids. Germline V gives CDR1 LNHDA, CDR2 SQIVND (reference sequence). In nucleotides, the CDR3 is TGTGCCAGTAGTACGACAGGGGTCTTGGCAGATACGCAGTATTTT. Translating it yields CASSTTGVLADTQYF.

The chain links TRBV2 to TRBJ2-1, with D perhaps matching TRBD1 (6 bases). There are 13 residues in the CDR3. Trimming took 8 bases from V and 3 from J, leaving 11 bases between them. The germline V gene encodes CDR1 SNHLY and CDR2 FYNNEI. The CDR3 DNA reads TGTGCCAGCGTTGGGGGCAACTACAATGAGCAGTTCTTC. Its protein product is CASVGGNYNEQFF.

This clone was observed a few times. The rearrangement links TRBV4-2 to TRBJ2-3, with a possible D match to TRBD2 (5 bases). The CDR3 is 16 residues long. Trimming pared 1 base from V and 1 base from J, leaving 12 bases between. Germline V gene sequence: CDR1 LGHNA, CDR2 YNFKEQ. CDR3 in amino acids: CASSQVGGFGTDTQYF. In nucleotides, the CDR3 is TGTGCCAGCAGCCAAGTAGGCGGGTTCGGCACAGATACGCAGTATTTT.

This sequence joins TRBV19 and TRBJ2-1; 7 nucleotides align to TRBD1. From germline, CDR1 is LNHDA and CDR2 SQIVND (reference sequence). This CDR3 comprises 12 residues. With 4 bases clipped from V and 14 bases from J, the junction kept 8 bases outside the gene matches. The CDR3 loop reads CASSTQTGFEFF. CDR3 in DNA: TGTGCCAGTAGTACCCAGACAGGGTTCGAGTTCTTC.